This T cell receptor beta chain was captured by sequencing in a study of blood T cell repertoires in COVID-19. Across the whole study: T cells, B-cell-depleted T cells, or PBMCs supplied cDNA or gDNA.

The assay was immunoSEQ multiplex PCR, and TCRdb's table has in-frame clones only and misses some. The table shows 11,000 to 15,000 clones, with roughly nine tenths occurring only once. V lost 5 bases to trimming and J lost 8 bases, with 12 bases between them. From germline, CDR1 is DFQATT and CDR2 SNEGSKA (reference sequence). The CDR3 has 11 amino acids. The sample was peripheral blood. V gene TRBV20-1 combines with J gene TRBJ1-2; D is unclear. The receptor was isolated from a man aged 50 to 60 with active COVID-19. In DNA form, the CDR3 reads TGCAGTGCTGGCCCTTCCGGGGGCTACACCTTC. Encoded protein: CSAGPSGGYTF.